The next 28 T cell receptor beta chains were all read from a single sample in a study of blood T cell repertoires in COVID-19 (dated by TCRdb to 2019 to 2021). The library was produced with the immunoSEQ multiplex PCR assay. In its TCRdb copy, this immuneACCESS table keeps in-frame sequences only and misses some clones. Where compared with another copy, unresolved V genes explain less than half of these, and the others have no known cause. Recorded for this sample are over 150,000 clones; around 80% of them occurred a single time. The biggest ten clones account for around a sixth of the sample. The sample comprised PBMCs or T cells enriched from blood (not recorded which). The receptors were gathered from a woman between 45 and 60 years old who had recovered from COVID-19.

The chain couples TRBV27 to TRBJ1-5, with D unresolved. The CDR3 runs to 14 residues. Per the germline V gene, CDR1 is MNHEY and CDR2 is SMNVEV (reference sequence). Trimming stripped 4 bases from V and 7 bases from J, with 14 bases between. The CDR3 reads CASSSRTPRQPQHF. In DNA, the CDR3 is TGTGCCAGCAGTTCGCGGACTCCGAGACAGCCCCAGCATTTT.

The V call is TRBV11-2, the J call TRBJ2-3, with 8 bases fitting TRBD1. V gave up 7 bases and J gave up 4 bases; unmatched junction bases: 4. Germline assignment: CDR1 SGHAT and CDR2 FQNNGV. The CDR3 is made up of 13 amino acids. CDR3 sequence: CASIRTGSDTQYF. The CDR3, as DNA: TGTGCCAGCATCCGGACAGGGTCAGATACGCAGTATTTT.

This chain connects TRBV7-3 to TRBJ2-1; 9 nucleotides align to TRBD2. V was clipped by 5 bases and J by 5 bases; unmatched bases: 7. Germline loops: CDR1 SGHTA, CDR2 FQGTGA. CDR3 size: 15 residues. In DNA form, the CDR3 reads TGTGCCAGCAGCAGAACTAGCGGGCAAAACAATGAGCAGTTCTTC. This gives the protein CASSRTSGQNNEQFF.

The chain has TRBV9 and TRBJ1-1, with D perhaps TRBD1 (5 bases). The CDR3 spans 15 residues. The germline V gene has CDR1 SGDLS and CDR2 YYNGEE. The V end was cut by 2 bases, the J end by 4 bases, with 15 bases between. The CDR3 nucleotides are TGTGCCAGCAGCGTCCGGGCCTTGGGGGGCACTGAAGCTTTCTTT. This gives the protein CASSVRALGGTEAFF.

The chain recombines TRBV7-8 with TRBJ2-7; TRBD1 aligns across 8 bases. Germline values: CDR1 SGHVS, CDR2 FQNEAQ. This CDR3 is built from 15 residues. V lost 5 bases, J lost 5 bases, and 11 bases stayed unmatched. Here the CDR3 reads CASSLRTGSINEQYF. In DNA form, the CDR3 reads TGTGCCAGCAGCCTAAGGACAGGGAGTATAAACGAGCAGTACTTC.

The chain is built from TRBV13 and TRBJ2-1; D gene unclear. Germline CDR1 PRHDT, CDR2 FYEKMQ (reference sequence). This CDR3 has 12 residues. The V end lost 2 bases, the J end lost 5 bases, and 4 bases lay between the germline ends. The CDR3: CASSLPDNEQFF. In DNA, the CDR3 is TGTGCCAGCAGCTTACCTGACAATGAGCAGTTCTTC.

This clone was picked up a small number of times. V is TRBV19 and J is TRBJ1-1; weak D call: TRBD1 (5 bases). The CDR3 runs to 15 residues. The V and J ends lost 8 bases and 4 bases respectively, with 20 bases between them. Germline loops: CDR1 LNHDA, CDR2 SQIVND (reference sequence). The CDR3 here is CASQHLGVVGTEAFF. CDR3 sequence (DNA): TGTGCCAGTCAACATTTAGGGGTTGTGGGCACTGAAGCTTTCTTT. Combining the CDR3 with reference TRBV19 and TRBJ1-1 gives the whole variable domain DGGITQSPKYLFRKEGQNVTLSCEQNLNHDAMYWYRQDPGQGLRLIYYSQIVNDFQKGDIAEGYSVSREKKESFPLTVTSAQKNPTAFYLCASQHLGVVGTEAFFGQGTRLTVV.

The chain combines TRBV2 with TRBJ1-1; TRBD1 matches at 12 bases. The CDR3 totals 12 residues. Germline lookup yields CDR1 SNHLY and CDR2 FYNNEI. The V segment lost 7 bases and the J segment 11 bases; nucleotides outside the gene matches: 5. This CDR3 reads CASTGTGGVAFF. CDR3 in DNA: TGTGCCAGCACGGGGACAGGGGGCGTCGCTTTCTTT.

For the CDR3, the DNA is TGTGCCAGTGGCAAGACGGACAGGAGTGGGTCTGGCTACACCTTC. Translation: CASGKTDRSGSGYTF. The rearrangement uses TRBV19 and TRBJ1-2; TRBD1 aligns across 7 bases. The CDR3 sequence is 15 residues long. The V gene end was trimmed by 8 bases and the J gene end by 7 bases; junction bases not matched to a gene: 16. Germline V gene lookup returns CDR1 LNHDA and CDR2 SQIVND (reference sequence).

The chain employs TRBV29-1 and TRBJ1-1, with D unresolved. The length of the CDR3 is 13 residues. The V gene's germline CDR1 is SQVTM and CDR2 ANQGSEA. Trimming cost V 6 bases and J 0 bases, with 11 bases left between them. The CDR3 region has the DNA TGCAGCGTCCGGACGGGAATGAACACTGAAGCTTTCTTT. It specifies CSVRTGMNTEAFF.

The chain joins TRBV7-6 to TRBJ2-2, with 9 bases fitting TRBD1. Germline lookup yields CDR1 SGHVS and CDR2 FNYEAQ. This CDR3 has 15 amino acids. Unmatched junction bases numbered 5, after V lost 5 bases and J lost 4 bases. This chain's CDR3 is CASSAGTGLTGELFF. CDR3 sequence (DNA): TGTGCCAGCAGCGCCGGGACAGGGCTCACCGGGGAGCTGTTTTTT.

The gene calls are TRBV2 and TRBJ1-2; 8 bases match TRBD1. The ends lost 5 bases at V and 6 bases at J; junction bases unmatched: 2. The CDR3 extends over 12 amino acids. Germline V gene lookup returns CDR1 SNHLY and CDR2 FYNNEI. The CDR3 spells CASSRQGNGYTF. The CDR3 nucleotides read TGTGCCAGCAGTCGACAGGGGAATGGCTACACCTTC.

The V call is TRBV21-1, the J call TRBJ2-3; TRBD2 is the table's D call, not checked against the DNA. TRBV21-1 is termed a pseudogene. The CDR3 is made up of 18 amino acids. CDR3 sequence reads: CASSKGGIIAGCTDTQYF. The DNA for the CDR3 is TGTGCCAGCAGCAAAGGGGGAATAATAGCGGGATGCACAGATACGCAGTATTTT.

The chain has TRBV28 and TRBJ1-5, with D uncertain. Deletions cut 8 bases from V and 7 bases from J, with 18 bases between. CDR1 and CDR2 (germline): MDHEN, SYDVKM. The CDR3 loop spans 14 amino acids. CDR3 sequence: CASRLPVLGQPQHF. Written as DNA, the CDR3 is TGTGCCAGCCGACTCCCCGTACTAGGGCAGCCCCAGCATTTT.

This clone showed up many times. The CDR3 nucleotides read TGCGCCAGCAGCCAGGGTAGCGGGGTGGGGAATGAGCAGTTCTTC. Protein: CASSQGSGVGNEQFF. The genes are TRBV4-1 and TRBJ2-1, with TRBD2 matching 8 bases. This CDR3 contains 15 residues. With V trimmed by 3 bases and J by 7 bases, 8 bases remained unmatched. The V gene's germline CDR1 is MGHRA and CDR2 YSYEKL.

This clone was counted a single time. This chain links TRBV29-1 with TRBJ1-2; no reliable D call. The V end lost 4 bases, the J end lost 1 base, and 22 bases lay between the germline ends. The CDR3 extends over 17 amino acids. Germline V gene sequence: CDR1 SQVTM, CDR2 ANQGSEA. The CDR3 loop is CSVVIIQQNNFNYGYTF. The CDR3 DNA follows: TGCAGCGTTGTTATAATACAGCAAAATAATTTTAACTATGGCTACACCTTC. The full variable domain, its missing parts supplied by reference TRBV29-1 and TRBJ1-2, is SAVISQKPSRDICQRGTSLTIQCQVDSQVTMMFWYRQQPGQSLTLIATANQGSEATYESGFVIDKFPISRPNLTFSTLTVSNMSPEDSSIYLCSVVIIQQNNFNYGYTFGSGTRLTVV.

The V and J genes are TRBV5-6 and TRBJ1-2, with D possibly TRBD1 on 6 matching bases. Deletions cut 4 bases from V and 1 base from J, with 14 bases between. CDR3 size: 15 residues. Germline V gene lookup returns CDR1 SGHDT and CDR2 YYEEEE. CDR3 sequence: CASSHGQPYNYGYTF. As DNA, the CDR3 is TGTGCCAGCAGCCACGGACAGCCTTATAACTATGGCTACACCTTC.

This clone was observed a handful of times. The V and J genes are TRBV6-5 and TRBJ1-5; weak D call: TRBD1 (5 bases). The CDR3 is 14 residues long. Germline loops: CDR1 MNHEY, CDR2 SVGAGI. The germline V and J ends were trimmed by 2 bases and 2 bases, with 7 bases remaining between them. Here the CDR3 reads CASSYKGGNQPQHF. The CDR3 DNA reads TGTGCCAGCAGTTACAAAGGGGGCAATCAGCCCCAGCATTTT.

The rearrangement uses TRBV18 and TRBJ1-2; 9 positions agree with TRBD1. V was pared by 4 bases and J by 5 bases, with 8 bases of the junction left unmatched. Germline V gives CDR1 KGHSH, CDR2 LQKENI. The CDR3 contains 15 residues. CDR3 in amino acids: CASSLNEGQGYGYTF. CDR3 coding DNA: TGTGCCAGCTCACTTAATGAGGGACAGGGTTATGGCTACACCTTC.

The rearrangement uses TRBV24-1 and TRBJ2-2; 8 bases fit TRBD1. The germline gives CDR1 KGHDR, CDR2 SFDVKD. CDR3 length: 18 residues. V trimming: 3 bases; J trimming: 2 bases; junction bases outside the gene matches: 10. CDR3: CATSDPRLDRANTGELFF. The CDR3 DNA is TGTGCCACCAGTGATCCTCGATTGGACAGGGCCAACACCGGGGAGCTGTTTTTT.

The chain combines TRBV30 with TRBJ2-1, with TRBD1 matching 10 bases. Germline CDR1 reads GTSNPN; CDR2 reads SVGIG (reference sequence). Trimming took 3 bases from V and 7 from J; bases not matched to a gene: 6. This CDR3 has 14 residues. DNA for the CDR3: TGTGCCTGGAGGCCTTTGGACAGGGGGAATGAGCAGTTCTTC. The encoded protein is CAWRPLDRGNEQFF.

V gene TRBV5-1 combines with J gene TRBJ1-5, with 7 bases lining up with TRBD1. The germline V gene has CDR1 SGHRS and CDR2 YFSETQ. J gave up 5 bases and V 0 bases, and 5 bases lay outside the gene matches. The CDR3 runs 15 residues. The CDR3 bases are TGCGCCAGCAGCTTGGGGGACAGTGTGGATCAGCCCCAGCATTTT. It translates to CASSLGDSVDQPQHF.

This rearrangement joins TRBV2 to TRBJ2-7; 7 bases line up with TRBD1. Germline V gene lookup returns CDR1 SNHLY and CDR2 FYNNEI. J gave up 3 bases and V 5 bases, and 7 bases lay outside the gene matches. The CDR3 loop spans 14 amino acids. The CDR3 nucleotides read TGTGCCAGCAGTTTCGGGACAGCAAACTACGAGCAGTACTTC. It is translated as CASSFGTANYEQYF.

The chain combines TRBV6-5 with TRBJ1-3; 8 bases fit TRBD1. The J segment lost 2 bases and the V segment lost 7 bases, leaving 4 bases of the junction unmatched. The CDR3 totals 14 residues. Germline CDR1 and CDR2: MNHEY and SVGAGI. The CDR3 bases are TGTGCCAGCATTCGGACAGGGACTGGAAACACCATATATTTT. Its protein is CASIRTGTGNTIYF.

There are a few counts of this clone. V is TRBV29-1 and J is TRBJ2-7; 10 nucleotides align to TRBD1. The CDR3 totals 12 residues. Germline values: CDR1 SQVTM, CDR2 ANQGSEA. The trim removed 0 bases at V and 9 bases at J, leaving 2 bases unmatched. The CDR3 nucleotides are TGCAGCGTTGAAGATCGGGACAGGGGGCAGTACTTC. Its translation: CSVEDRDRGQYF.

This clone was seen a handful of times. The chain combines TRBV4-1 with TRBJ2-1; TRBD1 matches at 10 bases. Germline trimming cut 2 bases from V and 0 bases from J; bases unmatched to any gene: 4. Germline V CDR1 and CDR2: MGHRA, YSYEKL. The CDR3 consists of 17 residues. CDR3 protein: CASSQTGQGYSYNEQFF. The CDR3 DNA is TGCGCCAGCAGCCAAACGGGACAGGGGTACTCCTACAATGAGCAGTTCTTC.

The chain employs TRBV6-1 and TRBJ2-7; 10 nucleotides line up with TRBD1. The CDR3 is made up of 15 amino acids. CDR1 is MNHNS, CDR2 SASEGT, per germline. V lost 2 bases, J lost 3 bases, and 4 bases stayed unmatched. The CDR3 DNA reads TGTGCCAGCAGTGAAACGGGACAGGGGATCTACGAGCAGTACTTC. This gives the protein CASSETGQGIYEQYF.

The genes are TRBV28 and TRBJ1-6, with D unclear. Trimming pared 2 bases from V and 6 bases from J, leaving 2 bases between. Germline values: CDR1 MDHEN, CDR2 SYDVKM. The CDR3 extends over 12 amino acids. This CDR3 is CASSLLNSPLHF. The CDR3 DNA reads as TGTGCCAGCAGTTTACTTAATTCACCCCTCCACTTT.